This T cell receptor beta chain was captured in a study of siplizumab effects on memory and regulatory T cells. It was roughly 99,000 TCR templates that were assayed per sample. Assay used: immunoSEQ multiplex PCR; TCRdb lists only in-frame clones, some missing. The sample holds some 81,000 clones; about 95% are singletons and the top ten take approximately 18%. Germline lookup yields CDR1 SGHRS and CDR2 YFSETQ. The CDR3 spans 16 residues. V dropped 4 bases and J dropped 0; count of bases not matched to a gene: 3. The J gene is TRBJ2-3, the V gene TRBV5-1, with 12 bases aligning to TRBD2. Material for sequencing was CD8+ T cells sorted from blood. This TCR was recovered from a human donor in good health. The CDR3 loop reads CASSGTSGSSTDTQYF. CDR3 DNA: TGCGCCAGCAGCGGGACTAGCGGGTCTAGCACAGATACGCAGTATTTT.